This is a list of T cell receptor beta chains from one sample in a study of blood T cell repertoires in COVID-19. Method: immunoSEQ multiplex PCR; TCRdb's copy keeps in-frame clones and lacks some. The table records around 160,000 clones, around 81% of them present only once. Sequencing used peripheral blood. The source of these receptors is a man between 60 and 70 years old with active or convalescent COVID-19. Both conserved end residues are part of each CDR3. A D gene is named only where the DNA matches it firmly. Part of the rows lack a size; the others show once, few, many or a class for expanded clones.

>TRBD2|TRBJ2-5|.|TRBV6-5
CASMRGAAETQYF
TGTGCCAGCATGCGGGGGGCAGCAGAGACCCAGTACTTC
>.|TRBJ2-3|.|TRBV5-8
CASSANGDTTTDTQYF
TGTGCCAGCAGCGCAAACGGGGACACGACCACAGATACGCAGTATTTT
>TRBD2|TRBJ2-1|.|TRBV11-2
CASSSGGGIHNEQFF
TGTGCCAGCAGCTCCGGCGGGGGGATCCACAATGAGCAGTTCTTC
>TRBD1|TRBJ2-2|.|TRBV5-1
CASSPTGNEAGELFF
TGCGCCAGCAGCCCGACAGGGAATGAGGCCGGGGAGCTGTTTTTT
>.|TRBJ2-7|.|TRBV7-2
CASSSYIVGDEQYF
TGTGCCAGCAGCTCGTACATTGTGGGAGACGAGCAGTACTTC
>TRBD1|TRBJ2-6|.|TRBV7-2
CASPAAGQVLSGANVLTF
TGTGCCAGCCCCGCCGCGGGACAGGTACTCTCTGGGGCCAACGTCCTGACTTTC
>.|TRBJ2-5|.|TRBV7-7
CASSLERRQTQYF
TGTGCCAGCAGCTTAGAGCGCAGACAGACCCAGTACTTC
>.|TRBJ1-6|.|TRBV6-5
CASRSGSENSPLHF
TGTGCCAGCAGGTCCGGGAGTGAAAATTCACCCCTCCACTTT
>.|TRBJ1-1|.|TRBV5-4
CASSLLDRLNTEAFF
TGTGCCAGCAGCTTGCTCGACAGATTGAACACTGAAGCTTTCTTT
>TRBD2|TRBJ2-5|.|TRBV19
CASSMTLAGVTQYF
TGTGCCAGTAGTATGACACTAGCGGGAGTGACCCAGTACTTC
>.|TRBJ2-1|once|TRBV3-1/TRBV3-2
CASSQSSTQQFF
TGTGCCAGCAGCCAGTCTAGCACTCAGCAGTTCTTC
>TRBD1|TRBJ1-3|.|TRBV10-2
CASSESFGTGVVSGNTIYF
TGCGCCAGCAGTGAGTCGTTCGGGACAGGGGTTGTATCTGGAAACACCATATATTTT
>.|TRBJ2-7|.|TRBV19
CASSGLVAYEQYF
TGTGCCAGTTCCGGCCTAGTCGCCTACGAGCAGTACTTC
>.|TRBJ2-7|.|TRBV5-6
CASSSRTGEQYF
TGTGCCAGCAGCTCCCGGACGGGAGAGCAGTACTTC
>TRBD1|TRBJ2-7|.|TRBV5-1
CASSLEGTGGGEQYF
TGCGCCAGCAGCTTGGAAGGGACAGGGGGCGGCGAGCAGTACTTC
>TRBD1|TRBJ2-7|once|TRBV6-6
CASSSDRDSYEQYF
TGTGCCAGCAGTTCCGACAGGGATTCCTACGAGCAGTACTTC
>TRBD2|TRBJ2-7|.|TRBV11-2
CASSLIAGLYEQYF
TGTGCCAGCAGCTTAATAGCGGGGCTCTACGAGCAGTACTTC
>TRBD2|TRBJ2-7|.|TRBV12-3/TRBV12-4
CASRTSGYEQYF
TGTGCCAGCAGGACTAGCGGCTACGAGCAGTACTTC
>TRBD1|TRBJ1-4|.|TRBV3-1/TRBV3-2
CASSQAPGQGNEKLFF
TGTGCCAGCAGCCAGGCTCCGGGACAGGGGAATGAAAAACTGTTTTTT
>TRBD2|TRBJ2-7|.|TRBV3-1/TRBV3-2
CASSLIAGGNSYEQYF
TGTGCCAGCAGCCTCATTGCGGGGGGGAACTCCTACGAGCAGTACTTC
>.|TRBJ1-2|few|TRBV5-1
CASSLEQGGGYTF
TGCGCCAGCAGCTTGGAACAGGGAGGGGGCTACACCTTC
>TRBD1|TRBJ2-5|.|TRBV5-1
CASSRDRAETQYF
TGCGCCAGCAGCAGGGACAGGGCTGAGACCCAGTACTTC
>.|TRBJ1-1|few|TRBV14
CASSRQENTEAFF
TGTGCCAGCAGCCGACAGGAGAACACTGAAGCTTTCTTT
>.|TRBJ2-7|.|TRBV7-9
CASSLQGGTYEQYF
TGTGCCAGCAGTTTGCAGGGTGGGACCTACGAGCAGTACTTC
>TRBD2|TRBJ2-3|.|TRBV3-1/TRBV3-2
CASSQEGGSGGTDTQYF
TGTGCCAGCAGCCAAGAGGGAGGGAGCGGGGGCACAGATACGCAGTATTTT
>TRBD1|TRBJ1-6|.|TRBV4-1
CASSPSYADRDYNSPLHF
TGCGCCAGCAGCCCCTCTTACGCCGACAGGGACTATAATTCACCCCTCCACTTT
>TRBD2|TRBJ2-5|once|TRBV2
CAGGLVQETQYF
TGTGCCGGCGGACTAGTACAAGAGACCCAGTACTTC
>.|TRBJ2-5|.|TRBV5-6
CASSLGQARLAQYF
TGTGCCAGCAGCTTGGGGCAGGCCCGCCTCGCCCAGTACTTC
>TRBD2|TRBJ2-2|.|TRBV5-4
CASSLEAGGVGELFF
TGTGCCAGCAGCTTGGAGGCGGGAGGGGTCGGGGAGCTGTTTTTT
>TRBD2|TRBJ2-1|.|TRBV4-1
CASSQDPSGTRYNEQFF
TGCGCCAGCAGCCAAGATCCTAGCGGGACCCGCTACAATGAGCAGTTCTTC
>TRBD2|TRBJ2-3|.|TRBV7-9
CASSLDLSGRTDTQYF
TGTGCCAGCAGCTTAGACCTTAGCGGGAGGACAGATACGCAGTATTTT
>.|TRBJ1-2|few|TRBV4-1
CASSQDRGYTF
TGCGCCAGCAGCCAAGATCGGGGCTACACCTTC
>TRBD1|TRBJ2-1|.|TRBV6-5
CASSRTGGNEQFF
TGTGCCAGCAGCCGGACAGGGGGTAATGAGCAGTTCTTC
>.|TRBJ1-2|.|TRBV28
CASWSGVGYTF
TGTGCCAGCTGGTCAGGGGTTGGCTACACCTTC
>TRBD2|TRBJ2-3|.|TRBV5-4
CASSLVSSGSHVTQYF
TGTGCCAGCAGCTTGGTGTCTAGCGGAAGCCATGTAACGCAGTATTTT